Below are 11 T cell receptor beta chains sequenced from a single sample in a study of T cells after yellow fever vaccination. TCRdb reanalysed the 5' RACE reads using MiXCR and keeps one entry per CDR3 protein. The sample gives 100,000 to 150,000 distinct CDR3 sequences, more than 6% of which show up once; about 2.7% is in the top ten. Sequenced material: CD4+ T cells sorted from PBMCs, taken roughly 10 days after the first yellow fever vaccination. The receptors were gathered from a man aged 18 to 30 who received the YFV17D yellow fever vaccine.

This clonotype was seen many times. The V call is TRBV29-1, the J call TRBJ2-5; TRBD1 agrees at 7 bases. The CDR3 covers 13 residues. CDR1 and CDR2 from the germline V gene are SQVTM and ANQGSEA. The J segment lost 5 bases and the V segment lost 5 bases, leaving 8 bases of the junction unmatched. In nucleotides, the CDR3 is TGCAGCGTTAACAGGGGATTAGGGGAGACCCAGTACTTC. Translated: CSVNRGLGETQYF. The variable domain in full, with the rest retrieved from reference TRBV29-1 and TRBJ2-5, is SAVISQKPSRDICQRGTSLTIQCQVDSQVTMMFWYRQQPGQSLTLIATANQGSEATYESGFVIDKFPISRPNLTFSTLTVSNMSPEDSSIYLCSVNRGLGETQYFGPGTRLLVL.

This clonotype was counted many times. This rearrangement joins TRBV7-2 to TRBJ2-3; 8 bases line up with TRBD2. Per germline, CDR1 SGHTA and CDR2 FQGNSA. V lost 5 bases, J lost 9 bases, and 4 bases stayed unmatched. The CDR3 is made up of 12 amino acids. The CDR3 spells CASSPVAGTQYF. The CDR3 DNA reads as TGTGCCAGCAGCCCAGTAGCGGGAACGCAGTATTTT.

This clonotype was recorded many times. This rearrangement joins TRBV5-1 to TRBJ2-3; 8 bases are shared with TRBD2. This CDR3 spans 14 amino acids. J lost 4 bases, V lost 2 bases, and 3 bases had no gene match. CDR1 is SGHRS, CDR2 YFSETQ, per germline. The CDR3 here is CASSFYGGADTQYF. CDR3 bases: TGCGCCAGCAGCTTTTACGGGGGGGCAGATACGCAGTATTTT.

This clonotype was detected ten times or more. This chain joins TRBV11-3 and TRBJ2-2; D is uncertain. The CDR3 length is 14 residues. V lost 0 bases and J 2 bases, leaving 4 bases between the germline ends. Germline CDR1 and CDR2: SGHNT and YENEEA. The CDR3 nucleotides read TGTGCCAGCAGCTTAGACGACAACACCGGGGAGCTGTTTTTT. It yields the protein CASSLDDNTGELFF.

This clonotype has a count of ten or more. V is TRBV20-1 and J is TRBJ2-3; TRBD1 matches at 7 bases. The CDR3 consists of 15 residues. Per germline, CDR1 DFQATT and CDR2 SNEGSKA (reference sequence). J gave up 1 base and V 6 bases, and 10 bases lay outside the gene matches. CDR3 sequence reads: CSAPRQGRGTDTQYF. Written as DNA, the CDR3 is TGCAGTGCACCTAGACAGGGAAGGGGCACAGATACGCAGTATTTT.

In this sample, this clonotype turned up many times. The chain recombines TRBV25-1 with TRBJ2-1; TRBD1 agrees at 7 bases. With V trimmed by 5 bases and J by 7 bases, 8 bases remained unmatched. CDR1 MGHDK and CDR2 SYGVNS come from the germline V gene. The CDR3 is made up of 14 amino acids. In DNA, the CDR3 is TGTGCCAGCAGTACAGGGGTCCTCCATAATGAGCAGTTCTTC. Its protein product is CASSTGVLHNEQFF.

This clonotype was picked up many times. V and J are TRBV5-1 and TRBJ2-3; maybe TRBD2 (5 bases). The CDR3 has 14 residues. V lost 2 bases, J lost 6 bases, and 13 bases lay in between. In germline, CDR1 is SGHRS, CDR2 YFSETQ. The CDR3 region is CASSFSLAADTQYF. CDR3 DNA: TGCGCCAGCAGCTTTAGCCTAGCCGCCGATACGCAGTATTTT.

This clonotype was seen repeatedly, ten times or more. This chain connects TRBV6-5 to TRBJ1-6; D call uncertain. This CDR3 region has 12 residues. V was pared by 10 bases and J by 4 bases, with 8 bases between. CDR1 MNHEY and CDR2 SVGAGI come from the germline V gene. The CDR3 sequence is CATRAYNSPLHF. In DNA, the CDR3 is TGTGCCACCCGGGCGTATAATTCACCCCTCCACTTT.

This clonotype was found many times. The chain uses TRBV18 and TRBJ1-1, with 9 bases that match TRBD1. The length of the CDR3 is 13 residues. V gave up 8 bases and J gave up 7 bases; unmatched junction bases: 8. Germline CDR1 KGHSH, CDR2 LQKENI. This chain's CDR3 is CASGVQGAGEAFF. CDR3 in DNA: TGTGCCAGCGGGGTACAGGGGGCAGGTGAAGCTTTCTTT.

This clonotype was observed at least ten times. The chain carries TRBV4-2 and TRBJ2-5; possibly TRBD2 for D (5 bases). The germline V and J ends were trimmed by 2 bases and 2 bases, with 12 bases remaining between them. This CDR3 region has 15 residues. CDR1 is LGHNA and CDR2 is YNFKEQ in the germline V gene. The CDR3 region is CASSQTGNKQETQYF. The CDR3 nucleotides read TGTGCCAGCAGCCAAACGGGGAATAAACAAGAGACCCAGTACTTC.

This clonotype was observed at least ten times. The rearrangement joins TRBV24-1 to TRBJ1-5, with 8 bases fitting TRBD1. V trimming: 3 bases; J trimming: 2 bases; junction bases outside the gene matches: 8. The CDR3 has 17 amino acids. Germline CDR1 reads KGHDR; CDR2 reads SFDVKD. Here the CDR3 reads CATSDTKTGVGNQPQHF. CDR3 DNA: TGTGCCACCAGTGATACCAAGACAGGGGTTGGCAATCAGCCCCAGCATTTT.